This passage covers 30 T cell receptor beta chains from one sample sequenced in a study of cytomegalovirus exposure and HLA in healthy donors. Researchers ran the PCR with 60 Vbeta and 13 Jbeta primers. Method: immunoSEQ multiplex PCR; TCRdb's copy keeps in-frame clones and lacks some. The sample consists of about 130,000 clones, about 74% of them appearing once. The specimen sequenced was PBMCs. The receptors derive from a man aged 18 to 30 in good health and CMV-seropositive.

V usage is TRBV14 and J usage is TRBJ2-7; D is perhaps TRBD1 (6 bases). Germline CDR1 is SGHDN and CDR2 is FVKESK. The CDR3 has 16 amino acids. The V gene lost 4 bases and the J gene lost 3 bases, with 19 bases spanning the gap. CDR3 loop: CASSLAPWTAHYEQYF. The DNA for the CDR3 is TGTGCCAGCAGCCTAGCCCCTTGGACAGCACACTACGAGCAGTACTTC.

This rearrangement joins TRBV2 to TRBJ1-1; D may be TRBD1 (6 bases). The CDR3 runs to 16 residues. Trimming left V 6 bases short and J 3 bases short, with 20 bases between. Germline V gives CDR1 SNHLY, CDR2 FYNNEI. CDR3 amino acids: CASRGTNLRRDTEAFF. DNA for the CDR3: TGTGCCAGCAGGGGGACAAACCTGAGACGGGACACTGAAGCTTTCTTT. Complete variable domain (other parts from reference TRBV2 and TRBJ1-1): EPEVTQTPSHQVTQMGQEVILRCVPISNHLYFYWYRQILGQKVEFLVSFYNNEISEKSEIFDDQFSVERPDGSNFTLKIRSTKLEDSAMYFCASRGTNLRRDTEAFFGQGTRLTVV.

With respect to this clone: In this CDR3 the conserved last residue, phenylalanine or tryptophan, is missing, so a read error is likely. The chain couples TRBV5-4 to TRBJ2-3; D might be TRBD1 (6 bases). CDR1 is SGHNT and CDR2 is YYREEE in the germline V gene (reference sequence). The CDR3 is 16 amino acids. The V end was cut by 4 bases, the J end by 0 bases, with 15 bases between. CDR3 sequence reads: CASSPGQRKSTDTQYV. The CDR3, as DNA: TGTGCCAGCAGCCCAGGACAGAGAAAAAGCACAGATACGCAGTATGTT.

This rearrangement joins TRBV20-1 to TRBJ1-5; D unclear. CDR1 DFQATT and CDR2 SNEGSKA come from the germline V gene (reference sequence). V shed 8 bases and J shed 7 bases, with 12 bases lying between them. The CDR3 has 11 residues. CDR3 amino acids: CSNTRRQPQHF. The CDR3 DNA reads TGCAGTAACACCCGCAGGCAGCCCCAGCATTTT.

This clone was observed a handful of times. The rearrangement uses TRBV19 and TRBJ2-5, with 8 bases that match TRBD1. The V gene end was trimmed by 3 bases and the J gene end by 5 bases; junction bases not matched to a gene: 8. The CDR3 spans 15 residues. CDR1 is LNHDA and CDR2 is SQIVND in the germline V gene (reference sequence). CDR3 nucleotide sequence: TGTGCCAGTAGTATCGGGCAGGGGGCATTCGAGACCCAGTACTTC. Its protein product is CASSIGQGAFETQYF.

This clone came up a few times. This chain connects TRBV6-5 to TRBJ1-2; D is unresolved. Trimming stripped 5 bases from V and 2 bases from J, with 6 bases between. CDR1 and CDR2 from the germline V gene are MNHEY and SVGAGI. The CDR3 contains 12 residues. The CDR3 DNA is TGTGCCAGCAGTCAGGTGAACTATGGCTACACCTTC. It specifies CASSQVNYGYTF.

With respect to this clone: The same CDR3 arises from other DNA sequences in this sample as well. The CDR3 nucleotides read TGTGCCAGTCAGGGGGATGGAAGCAATCAGCCCCAGCATTTT. Amino acids: CASQGDGSNQPQHF. The genes are TRBV2 and TRBJ1-5; 7 nucleotides line up with TRBD1. V lost 9 bases to trimming and J lost 1 base; unmatched junction nucleotides: 6. This CDR3 region has 14 residues. Germline V gene lookup returns CDR1 SNHLY and CDR2 FYNNEI.

V gene TRBV5-4 combines with J gene TRBJ1-1, with 7 bases fitting TRBD1. This CDR3 has 14 residues. V lost 0 bases and J lost 1; bases outside the gene matches: 0. Germline V gene lookup returns CDR1 SGHNT and CDR2 YYREEE (reference sequence). The CDR3, as DNA: TGTGCCAGCAGCTTGGACAGGGGGAACACTGAAGCTTTCTTT. It codes for CASSLDRGNTEAFF.

This rearrangement joins TRBV18 to TRBJ2-5; D gene ambiguous. Trimming removed 1 base from V and 5 bases from J, with 8 bases in between. The CDR3 is made up of 13 amino acids. Germline CDR1 KGHSH, CDR2 LQKENI. CDR3 sequence reads: CASSPRGVETQYF. The CDR3 nucleotides read TGTGCCAGCTCACCACGAGGAGTTGAGACCCAGTACTTC.

This clone was found a few times. The chain employs TRBV27 and TRBJ2-3; D ambiguous. Trimming cost V 5 bases and J 2 bases, with 11 bases left between them. The CDR3 runs to 14 residues. Germline lookup yields CDR1 MNHEY and CDR2 SMNVEV (reference sequence). The CDR3 sequence is CASSGPITTDTQYF. CDR3 bases: TGTGCCAGCAGTGGGCCGATCACCACAGATACGCAGTATTTT.

The chain links TRBV28 to TRBJ1-1, with a weak D call TRBD1 (5 bases). Trimming cost V 5 bases and J 0 bases, with 10 bases left between them. This CDR3 spans 14 amino acids. Germline V gives CDR1 MDHEN, CDR2 SYDVKM. The chain's CDR3 is CASSDSFLNTEAFF. DNA of the CDR3: TGTGCCAGCAGTGACAGTTTTCTGAACACTGAAGCTTTCTTT.

This clone was counted between two and nine times. The V call is TRBV7-2, the J call TRBJ2-3; 7 bases line up with TRBD1. The germline V gene encodes CDR1 SGHTA and CDR2 FQGNSA. V lost 7 bases to trimming and J lost 4 bases; unmatched junction nucleotides: 2. This CDR3 spans 12 amino acids. The CDR3 is CASNDRADTQYF. In nucleotides, the CDR3 is TGTGCCAGCAATGACAGGGCAGATACGCAGTATTTT.

The chain couples TRBV7-9 to TRBJ2-2, with 7 bases aligning to TRBD2. The V and J ends lost 5 bases and 4 bases, in that order; junction bases with no gene match: 10. CDR1 is SEHNR and CDR2 is FQNEAQ in the germline V gene (reference sequence). This CDR3 is 16 amino acids long. The CDR3 sequence: CASSTPGTMITGELFF. As DNA, the CDR3 is TGTGCCAGCAGCACCCCCGGGACTATGATCACCGGGGAGCTGTTTTTT.

The J gene is TRBJ1-4, the V gene TRBV7-9, with no clear D. With 5 bases removed from V and 11 bases from J, the gap between germline ends came to 21 bases. Germline values: CDR1 SEHNR, CDR2 FQNEAQ (reference sequence). CDR3 size: 15 residues. The CDR3 bases are TGTGCCAGCAGCCCTCTAAGTGATACTAGGGTGAAACTGTTTTTT. It codes for CASSPLSDTRVKLFF.

The rearrangement joins TRBV6-1 to TRBJ1-5; perhaps TRBD1 as D (5 bases). The CDR3 spans 14 residues. Germline CDR1 and CDR2: MNHNS and SASEGT. The ends were cut back, 3 bases at V and 4 bases at J, with 10 bases in the middle. CDR3 bases: TGTGCCAGCAGTGAGCAGGGAAAGAATCAGCCCCAGCATTTT. Translation gives CASSEQGKNQPQHF.

The chain joins TRBV19 to TRBJ1-1, with D possibly being TRBD1 (6 bases). In germline, CDR1 is LNHDA, CDR2 SQIVND (reference sequence). With 1 base removed from V and 6 bases from J, the gap between germline ends came to 15 bases. The CDR3 covers 15 residues. The CDR3 protein is CASSIAPLHRAEAFF. For the CDR3, the DNA is TGTGCCAGTAGTATAGCCCCACTACACAGGGCTGAAGCTTTCTTT. Combining the CDR3 with reference TRBV19 and TRBJ1-1 gives the whole variable domain DGGITQSPKYLFRKEGQNVTLSCEQNLNHDAMYWYRQDPGQGLRLIYYSQIVNDFQKGDIAEGYSVSREKKESFPLTVTSAQKNPTAFYLCASSIAPLHRAEAFFGQGTRLTVV.

The chain employs TRBV15 and TRBJ1-1; D ambiguous. Germline V gene data show CDR1 as LNHNV and CDR2 as YYDKDF (reference sequence). V lost 5 bases and J 5 bases, leaving 15 bases between the germline ends. CDR3 length: 14 residues. The CDR3 DNA is TGTGCCACCAGCTCGTCCGGCCGAGGGACTGAAGCTTTCTTT. Its translation: CATSSSGRGTEAFF.

This CDR3 reads CASSNRSGGNQPQHF. The CDR3, as DNA: TGTGCCAGCTCAAATCGGTCCGGGGGCAATCAGCCCCAGCATTTT. The chain employs TRBV18 and TRBJ1-5; D not resolved. The V gene lost 5 bases and the J gene lost 2 bases, with 13 bases spanning the gap. The CDR3 has 15 residues. CDR1 is KGHSH and CDR2 is LQKENI in the germline V gene.

The J gene is TRBJ2-5, the V gene TRBV6-5; 7 nucleotides agree with TRBD1. The V segment lost 3 bases and the J segment 3 bases; nucleotides outside the gene matches: 1. Germline loops: CDR1 MNHEY, CDR2 SVGAGI. The CDR3 is 13 amino acids. The DNA of the CDR3 is TGTGCCAGCAGTTATGACAGGGAAGAGACCCAGTACTTC. It codes for CASSYDREETQYF.

The rearrangement joins TRBV18 to TRBJ1-6; D may be TRBD1 (5 bases). The CDR3 is made up of 18 amino acids. Germline V gene sequence: CDR1 KGHSH, CDR2 LQKENI. V was shortened by 1 base and J by 5 bases, with 18 bases between the two germline ends. As DNA, the CDR3 is TGTGCCAGCTCACCACTTCGCGTCCGGGGGTCCAATAATTCACCCCTCCACTTT. Translating gives CASSPLRVRGSNNSPLHF.

This clone was seen a handful of times. This rearrangement joins TRBV5-4 to TRBJ2-6, with TRBD1 as a possible D gene (5 bases). This CDR3 comprises 15 residues. The ends were cut back, 4 bases at V and 2 bases at J, with 10 bases in the middle. CDR1 and CDR2 from the germline V gene are SGHNT and YYREEE (reference sequence). The CDR3, as DNA: TGTGCCAGCAGCCGTCAGGGCGCTGGGGCCAACGTCCTGACTTTC. This gives the protein CASSRQGAGANVLTF.

The rearrangement uses TRBV5-4 and TRBJ2-7; 9 bases align to TRBD2. This CDR3 has 16 amino acids. V was pared by 0 bases and J by 1 base, with 5 bases of the junction left unmatched. Per germline, CDR1 SGHNT and CDR2 YYREEE (reference sequence). As DNA, the CDR3 is TGTGCCAGCAGCTTGGGGGGGACTAGCCGTTCCTACGAGCAGTACTTC. Translated, it gives CASSLGGTSRSYEQYF.

In this sample, this clone turned up a few times. This chain joins TRBV6-5 and TRBJ2-7, with D possibly TRBD1 on 6 matching bases. V shed 2 bases and J shed 4 bases, with 6 bases lying between them. The CDR3 totals 12 residues. From germline, CDR1 is MNHEY and CDR2 SVGAGI. CDR3 sequence: CASSYRGYEQYF. The CDR3 DNA sequence: TGTGCCAGCAGTTACAGGGGGTACGAGCAGTACTTC.

The V and J genes are TRBV6-6 and TRBJ2-1, with D maybe TRBD2 (7 bases). CDR1 MNHNY and CDR2 SVGAGI come from the germline V gene (reference sequence). The CDR3 runs to 14 residues. V lost 7 bases and J 8 bases, leaving 18 bases between the germline ends. The CDR3 DNA reads TGTGCCAGCATTGGCGGGGGCCCGGGGGATGAGCAGTTCTTC. It translates to CASIGGGPGDEQFF.

This clone has a single count. This chain connects TRBV5-1 to TRBJ1-2; 10 nucleotides agree with TRBD1. Germline V lookup: CDR1 SGHRS, CDR2 YFSETQ. V gave up 5 bases and J gave up 7 bases; unmatched junction bases: 8. There are 14 residues in the CDR3. This CDR3 reads CASSPGTGVSGYTF. The CDR3, as DNA: TGCGCCAGCAGTCCCGGGACAGGGGTGAGTGGCTACACCTTC.

The genes are TRBV5-6 and TRBJ1-6; TRBD1 might be the D (5 bases). This CDR3 is 15 amino acids long. Germline CDR1 reads SGHDT; CDR2 reads YYEEEE. With 0 bases removed from V and 7 bases from J, the gap between germline ends came to 11 bases. As DNA, the CDR3 is TGTGCCAGCAGCTTGGAGGGGTTTGAGAATTCACCCCTCCACTTT. It yields the protein CASSLEGFENSPLHF.

The chain combines TRBV10-3 with TRBJ1-2, with 8 bases lining up with TRBD1. The V and J ends lost 4 bases and 8 bases, in that order; junction bases with no gene match: 9. CDR3 length: 14 residues. Germline V gene sequence: CDR1 ENHRY, CDR2 SYGVKD. The CDR3, as DNA: TGTGCCATCAGTGGTTCGGACAGGGATAGGGGCTACACCTTC. This codes for CAISGSDRDRGYTF.

This clone was found once. The gene calls are TRBV2 and TRBJ2-7; 11 nucleotides agree with TRBD2. CDR3 length: 16 amino acids. Germline-derived CDR1 and CDR2 are SNHLY and FYNNEI. V dropped 2 bases and J dropped 5; count of bases not matched to a gene: 8. DNA for the CDR3: TGTGCCAGCAGTGAATCTTTTAGCGGGAGGGCCCACGAGCAGTACTTC. Encoded protein: CASSESFSGRAHEQYF. Full variable domain (outside the CDR3, taken from reference TRBV2 and TRBJ2-7): EPEVTQTPSHQVTQMGQEVILRCVPISNHLYFYWYRQILGQKVEFLVSFYNNEISEKSEIFDDQFSVERPDGSNFTLKIRSTKLEDSAMYFCASSESFSGRAHEQYFGPGTRLTVT.

V gene TRBV27 combines with J gene TRBJ2-7; tentative D call: TRBD1 (5 bases). CDR1 is MNHEY and CDR2 is SMNVEV in the germline V gene (reference sequence). This CDR3 has 14 residues. Trimming removed 3 bases at V and 1 base at J, with 10 bases between. Here the CDR3 DNA reads TGTGCCAGCAGTTTTAGACAGAATTCCTACGAGCAGTACTTC. Its translation: CASSFRQNSYEQYF.

As regards this clone: This sample includes further DNA sequences coding for the same CDR3. This chain links TRBV18 with TRBJ2-5; no clear D gene. The V end was cut by 3 bases, the J end by 3 bases, with 2 bases between. Germline loops: CDR1 KGHSH, CDR2 LQKENI. This CDR3 region has 11 residues. DNA for the CDR3: TGTGCCAGCTCACCCGAAGAGACCCAGTACTTC. Amino acid sequence: CASSPEETQYF.